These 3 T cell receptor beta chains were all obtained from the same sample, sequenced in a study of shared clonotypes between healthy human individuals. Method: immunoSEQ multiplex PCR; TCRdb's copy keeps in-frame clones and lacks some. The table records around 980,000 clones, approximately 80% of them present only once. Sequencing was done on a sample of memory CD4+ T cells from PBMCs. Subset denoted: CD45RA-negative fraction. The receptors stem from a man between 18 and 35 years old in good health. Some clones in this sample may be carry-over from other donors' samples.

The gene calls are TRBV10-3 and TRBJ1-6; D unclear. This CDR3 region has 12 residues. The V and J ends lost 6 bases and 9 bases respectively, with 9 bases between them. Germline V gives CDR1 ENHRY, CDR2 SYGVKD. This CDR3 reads CAIRTTGSPLHF. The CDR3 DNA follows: TGTGCCATCAGGACGACGGGTTCACCCCTCCACTTT.

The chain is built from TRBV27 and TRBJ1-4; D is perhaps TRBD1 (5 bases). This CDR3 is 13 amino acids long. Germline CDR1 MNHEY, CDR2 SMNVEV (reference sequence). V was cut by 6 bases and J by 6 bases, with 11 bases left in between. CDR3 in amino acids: CASRGQLHEKLFF. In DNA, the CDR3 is TGTGCCAGCAGAGGACAACTCCATGAAAAACTGTTTTTT.

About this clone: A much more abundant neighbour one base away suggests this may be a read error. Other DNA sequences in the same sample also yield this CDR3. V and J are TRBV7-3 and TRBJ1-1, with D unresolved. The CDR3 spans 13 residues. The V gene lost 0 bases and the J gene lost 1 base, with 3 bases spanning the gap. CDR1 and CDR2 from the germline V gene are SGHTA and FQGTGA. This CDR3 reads CASSLTGNTEAFF. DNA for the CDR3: TGTGCCAGCAGCTTAACCGGGAACACTGAAGCTTTCTTT.